These 11 T cell receptor beta chains were sequenced from one sample in a study of T cells after yellow fever vaccination (dated by TCRdb to the late 2010s). Libraries were built with 5' RACE. For sequencing, an Illumina HiSeq 2500 was employed. Using fastp trimming at Q25 and MiXCR clonotype assembly, TCRdb reanalyzed the public sequencing data and kept in-frame beta chains. Every distinct CDR3 protein forms one entry, paired with its most common genes and DNA. For this sample the table gives 170,000 or so distinct CDR3 sequences, of which about 6% were detected only once. The leading ten clones occupy nearly 3% of the sample. The treatment or condition label here, explained by the study, means: live attenuated yellow fever vaccine strain. The source was CD4+ T cells sorted from PBMCs, collected on the day of the first yellow fever vaccination. Every receptor here comes from a man between 18 and 35 years old who received the YFV17D yellow fever vaccine.

The chain is built from TRBV7-8 and TRBJ1-2, with 12 bases aligning to TRBD1. The V gene end was trimmed by 1 base and the J gene end by 8 bases; junction bases not matched to a gene: 11. Germline V CDR1 and CDR2: SGHVS, FQNEAQ. The CDR3 runs 17 residues. The CDR3 sequence is CASSLGGTGGDQGGYTF. The CDR3 DNA is TGTGCCAGCAGCTTAGGGGGGACAGGGGGCGACCAAGGAGGCTACACCTTC.

This clonotype has just a few counts. The chain combines TRBV18 with TRBJ1-5; no clear D gene. CDR1 and CDR2 from the germline V gene are KGHSH and LQKENI. The CDR3 covers 16 residues. Trimming took 4 bases from V and 1 from J, leaving 14 bases between them. The CDR3 protein is CASSLGSGMSNQPQHF. For the CDR3, the DNA is TGTGCCAGCTCACTCGGAAGCGGGATGAGCAATCAGCCCCAGCATTTT. Based on the CDR3 plus reference TRBV18 and TRBJ1-5, the full variable domain is NAGVMQNPRHLVRRRGQEARLRCSPMKGHSHVYWYRQLPEEGLKFMVYLQKENIIDESGMPKERFSAEFPKEGPSILRIQQVVRGDSAAYFCASSLGSGMSNQPQHFGDGTRLSIL.

The sample holds a few counts of this clonotype. The chain carries TRBV7-8 and TRBJ2-7, with 9 bases fitting TRBD1. With V trimmed by 8 bases and J by 3 bases, 11 bases remained unmatched. The CDR3 sequence is 15 residues long. Germline CDR1 and CDR2: SGHVS and FQNEAQ. This chain's CDR3 is CASAINTGGLYEQYV. CDR3 DNA sequence: TGTGCCAGCGCAATCAACACAGGGGGCCTCTACGAGCAGTACGTC.

The sample holds a few counts of this clonotype. The chain recombines TRBV18 with TRBJ1-5; no definite D call. There are 14 residues in the CDR3. Germline loops: CDR1 KGHSH, CDR2 LQKENI. Trimming removed 2 bases from V and 3 bases from J, with 8 bases in between. The CDR3 bases are TGTGCCAGCTCACCAACGTCCGACAATCAGCCCCAGCATTTT. Its protein is CASSPTSDNQPQHF.

This clonotype was picked up a small number of times. The chain recombines TRBV5-6 with TRBJ2-7, with D hard to call. The CDR3 extends over 11 amino acids. Trimming pared 2 bases from V and 6 bases from J, leaving 6 bases between. CDR1 is SGHDT, CDR2 YYEEEE, per germline. The DNA of the CDR3 is TGTGCCAGCAGCTTAGCAGTCGAGCAGTACTTC. It is translated as CASSLAVEQYF.

The rearrangement uses TRBV7-2 and TRBJ2-3; D not resolved. V shed 0 bases and J shed 3 bases, with 4 bases lying between them. The CDR3 extends over 13 amino acids. Germline V gene data show CDR1 as SGHTA and CDR2 as FQGNSA. The CDR3 reads CASSLAETDTQYF. In nucleotides, the CDR3 is TGTGCCAGCAGCTTAGCTGAGACAGATACGCAGTATTTT.

J is TRBJ2-1 and V is TRBV20-1, with D perhaps matching TRBD2 (7 bases). The CDR3 has 14 amino acids. The ends were cut back, 3 bases at V and 8 bases at J, with 17 bases in the middle. Per the germline V gene, CDR1 is DFQATT and CDR2 is SNEGSKA (reference sequence). DNA of the CDR3: TGCAGTGCTAGGCGAGGTGGGGGGGCCGATGAGCAGTTCTTC. Translated, it gives CSARRGGGADEQFF.

Points on this clonotype: No conserved phenylalanine or tryptophan is present at the end of the CDR3, so a read error is the likely explanation. The limits of the CDR3 on the DNA are not certain, so only TCRdb's listed CDR3 is given. The CDR3 loop is CASSHSPGP. The chain uses TRBV23-1 and TRBJ1-1. TRBV23-1 is sorted into the ORF group, with uncertain function. The CDR3 has 9 amino acids, counting both end residues.

This clonotype was seen repeatedly, ten times or more. The chain couples TRBV9 to TRBJ2-1; the D call may be TRBD1 or TRBD2 (6 bases each). Germline V gene data show CDR1 as SGDLS and CDR2 as YYNGEE. V was cut by 3 bases and J by 1 base, with 8 bases left in between. This CDR3 spans 14 amino acids. CDR3 coding DNA: TGTGCCAGCAGCGGAGGGGGGTCCTACAATGAGCAGTTCTTC. This sequence encodes CASSGGGSYNEQFF.

This clonotype was detected only a few times. The V gene is TRBV20-1, the J gene TRBJ2-7; D not certain. V was trimmed by 5 bases and J by 4 bases, leaving 21 bases between them. The CDR3 loop spans 15 amino acids. Germline V gene sequence: CDR1 DFQATT, CDR2 SNEGSKA (reference sequence). In DNA form, the CDR3 reads TGCAGTGCTGCCCTCCCCTCTCTTGGGTCGTACGAGCAGTACTTC. Residues: CSAALPSLGSYEQYF.

The table lists this clonotype with many counts. The CDR3 spells CASSLNGPGGGYTF. CDR3 bases: TGTGCCAGCAGCTTGAACGGGCCAGGCGGTGGCTACACCTTC. The chain combines TRBV7-2 with TRBJ1-2; no definite D call. This CDR3 has 14 amino acids. The germline V and J ends were trimmed by 3 bases and 7 bases, with 15 bases remaining between them. In germline, CDR1 is SGHTA, CDR2 FQGNSA. Full variable domain (missing parts from reference TRBV7-2 and TRBJ1-2): GAGVSQSPSNKVTEKGKDVELRCDPISGHTALYWYRQSLGQGLEFLIYFQGNSAPDKSGLPSDRFSAERTGGSVSTLTIQRTQQEDSAVYLCASSLNGPGGGYTFGSGTRLTVV.